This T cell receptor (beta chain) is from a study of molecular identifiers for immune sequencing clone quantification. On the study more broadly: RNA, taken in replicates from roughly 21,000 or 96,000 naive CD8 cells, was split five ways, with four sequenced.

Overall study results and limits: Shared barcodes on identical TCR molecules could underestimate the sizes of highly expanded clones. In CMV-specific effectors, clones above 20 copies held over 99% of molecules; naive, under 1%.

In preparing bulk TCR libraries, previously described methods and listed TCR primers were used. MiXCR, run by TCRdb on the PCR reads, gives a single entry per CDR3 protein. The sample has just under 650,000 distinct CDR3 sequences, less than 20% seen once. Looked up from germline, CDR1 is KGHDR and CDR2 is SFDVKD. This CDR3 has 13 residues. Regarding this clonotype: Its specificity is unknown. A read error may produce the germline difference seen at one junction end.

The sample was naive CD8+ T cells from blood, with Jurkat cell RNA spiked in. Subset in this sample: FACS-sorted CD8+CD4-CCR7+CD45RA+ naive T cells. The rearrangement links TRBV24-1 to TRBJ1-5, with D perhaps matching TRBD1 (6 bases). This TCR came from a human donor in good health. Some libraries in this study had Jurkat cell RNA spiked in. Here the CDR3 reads CATSDGTNQPQRF. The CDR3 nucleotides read TGTGCCACCAGTGACGGGACAAATCAGCCCCAGCGTTTT.